This T cell receptor (beta chain) was profiled in a study of blood T cell repertoires in COVID-19. Study as a whole: The United States, Italy and Spain were the sources of the acute and convalescent COVID-19 samples.

CDR3 length equals 11 residues. Germline V gene sequence: CDR1 MNHEY, CDR2 SVGAGI. Deletions cut 5 bases from V and 6 bases from J, with 5 bases between. In the original processing: Amplified reference gene primers provided the basis for estimating nucleated cell counts. Some clones are missing from TCRdb's copy, which holds only in-frame ones; the method was immunoSEQ multiplex PCR. For V, J and clone size, that table is used; D and trimming come from the DNA. The table includes 55,000 to 75,000 clones, about 90% detected once. Material for sequencing was peripheral blood. The receptor was isolated from a human donor in a cohort sampled during active COVID-19. The rearrangement links TRBV6-5 to TRBJ2-1; D uncertain. As DNA, the CDR3 is TGTGCCAGCAGTCGGAGCAATGAGCAGTTCTTC. Amino acids: CASSRSNEQFF.